This TCR beta chain was profiled in a study of blood T cell repertoires in COVID-19. Study overall: The origin of the acute and convalescent COVID-19 samples was the United States, Italy and Spain.

TCRdb keeps only in-frame clones here, not all; method: immunoSEQ multiplex PCR. The sample contains about 70,000 clones, more than 75% of which appear only once. The CDR3 has 15 amino acids. The germline gives CDR1 SNHLY, CDR2 FYNNEI. With V trimmed by 5 bases and J by 2 bases, 6 bases remained unmatched. This receptor was obtained from a human donor in a cohort sampled during active COVID-19. The chain couples TRBV2 to TRBJ2-1, with TRBD1 identical over 7 bases. The sequenced sample was peripheral blood. The CDR3 DNA follows: TGTGCCAGCAGTTACAACAGGGGCCCCTACAATGAGCAGTTCTTC. Translation gives CASSYNRGPYNEQFF.